The T cell receptor beta chain under discussion was sequenced for a study of cytomegalovirus exposure and HLA in healthy donors. Per germline, CDR1 SGHTS and CDR2 YDEGEE. V was clipped by 2 bases and J by 5 bases, with 14 bases between them. The CDR3 contains 15 residues. General study findings and limits: Listed as cytomegalovirus-associated were 150 or so TCR beta chains.

This clone was observed a few times. The target antigen is unknown. PCR used 60 Vbeta primers and 13 Jbeta primers. Clones were sequenced by immunoSEQ multiplex PCR, and TCRdb holds only the in-frame ones, with some missing. The table has more than 85,000 clones, roughly 60% seen once. Sequenced input: PBMCs. The V gene is TRBV5-8, the J gene TRBJ2-1; possible D gene TRBD1, 6 bases. This TCR derives from a human donor in good health. The CDR3, as DNA: TGTGCCAGCAGCTTAGGGACAATCCCGGACAATGAGCAGTTCTTC. Its translation is CASSLGTIPDNEQFF. Together with reference TRBV5-8 and TRBJ2-1, the CDR3 gives the full variable domain: EAGVTQSPTHLIKTRGQQATLRCSPISGHTSVYWYQQALGLGLQFLLWYDEGEERNRGNFPPRFSGRQFPNYSSELNVNALELEDSALYLCASSLGTIPDNEQFFGPGTRLTVL.